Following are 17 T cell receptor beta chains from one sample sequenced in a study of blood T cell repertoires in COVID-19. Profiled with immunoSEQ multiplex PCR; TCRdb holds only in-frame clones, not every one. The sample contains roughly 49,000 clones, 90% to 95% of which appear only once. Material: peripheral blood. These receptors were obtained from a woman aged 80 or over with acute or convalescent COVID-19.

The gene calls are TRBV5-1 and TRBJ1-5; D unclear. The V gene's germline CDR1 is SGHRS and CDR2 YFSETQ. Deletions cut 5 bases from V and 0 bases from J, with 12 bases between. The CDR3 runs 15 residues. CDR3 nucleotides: TGCGCCAGCAGAAGAGACTCCTATAGCAATCAGCCCCAGCATTTT. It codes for CASRRDSYSNQPQHF.

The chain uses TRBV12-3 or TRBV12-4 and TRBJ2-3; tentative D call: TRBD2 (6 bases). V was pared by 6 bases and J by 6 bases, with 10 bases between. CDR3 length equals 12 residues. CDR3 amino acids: CASRTSKDTQYF. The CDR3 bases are TGTGCCAGCAGAACTAGCAAGGATACGCAGTATTTT.

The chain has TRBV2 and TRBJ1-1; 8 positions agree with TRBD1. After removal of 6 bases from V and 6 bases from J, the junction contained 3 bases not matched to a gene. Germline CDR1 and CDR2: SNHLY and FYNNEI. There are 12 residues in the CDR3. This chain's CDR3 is CASREQGAEAFF. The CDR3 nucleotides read TGTGCCAGCAGGGAACAGGGGGCTGAAGCTTTCTTT. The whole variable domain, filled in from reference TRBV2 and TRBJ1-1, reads EPEVTQTPSHQVTQMGQEVILRCVPISNHLYFYWYRQILGQKVEFLVSFYNNEISEKSEIFDDQFSVERPDGSNFTLKIRSTKLEDSAMYFCASREQGAEAFFGQGTRLTVV.

The CDR3 reads CASSYDYGNTEAFF. For the CDR3, the DNA is TGTGCCAGCAGTTACGATTACGGGAACACTGAAGCTTTCTTT. The gene calls are TRBV6-2 or TRBV6-3 and TRBJ1-1; D is uncertain. Germline assignment: CDR1 MNHEY and CDR2 SVGEGT. V lost 2 bases and J lost 1, with 8 bases in between. This CDR3 contains 14 residues.

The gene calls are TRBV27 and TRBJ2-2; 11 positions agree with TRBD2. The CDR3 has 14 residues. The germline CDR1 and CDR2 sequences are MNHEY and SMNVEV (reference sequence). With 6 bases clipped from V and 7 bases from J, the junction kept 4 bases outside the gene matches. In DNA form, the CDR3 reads TGTGCCAGCAGGCGGACTAGCGGGTACGGGGAGCTGTTTTTT. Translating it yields CASRRTSGYGELFF.

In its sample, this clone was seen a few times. CDR3 nucleotides: TGCAGTGCTAGTCGAGGGAGCGAAACCTACGAGCAGTACTTC. It encodes CSASRGSETYEQYF. The chain employs TRBV20-1 and TRBJ2-7, with D possibly being TRBD2 (5 bases). The germline V and J ends were trimmed by 3 bases and 2 bases, with 14 bases remaining between them. CDR3 length: 14 residues. CDR1 and CDR2 from the germline V gene are DFQATT and SNEGSKA (reference sequence).

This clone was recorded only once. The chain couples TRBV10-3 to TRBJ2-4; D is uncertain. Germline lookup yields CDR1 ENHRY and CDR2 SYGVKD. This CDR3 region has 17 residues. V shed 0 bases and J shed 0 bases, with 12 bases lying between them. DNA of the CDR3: TGTGCCATCAGTGAGTCCCCGCTCCACACAGCCAAAAACATTCAGTACTTC. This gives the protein CAISESPLHTAKNIQYF.

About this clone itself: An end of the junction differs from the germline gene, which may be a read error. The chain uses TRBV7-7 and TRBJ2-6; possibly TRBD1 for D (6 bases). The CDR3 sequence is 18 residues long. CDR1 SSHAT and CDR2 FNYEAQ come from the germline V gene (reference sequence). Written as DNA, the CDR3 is TGTGCTAGCAGCCCAGGAGCAGGGGTGGGAACTGGGGCCAACGTCCTGACTTTC. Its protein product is CASSPGAGVGTGANVLTF.

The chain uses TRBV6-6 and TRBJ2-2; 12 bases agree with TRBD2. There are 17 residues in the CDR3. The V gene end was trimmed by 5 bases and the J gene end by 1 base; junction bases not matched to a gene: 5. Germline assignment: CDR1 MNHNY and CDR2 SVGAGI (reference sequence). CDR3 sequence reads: CASSRSGLAGNTGELFF. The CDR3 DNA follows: TGTGCCAGCAGTCGATCGGGACTAGCGGGGAACACCGGGGAGCTGTTTTTT.

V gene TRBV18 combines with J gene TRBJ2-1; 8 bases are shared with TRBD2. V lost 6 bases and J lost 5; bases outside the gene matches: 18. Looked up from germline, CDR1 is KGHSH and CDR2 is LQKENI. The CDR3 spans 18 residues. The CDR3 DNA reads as TGTGCCAGCTCGCCCATCCGCCAGGGGCTAGCGGGCAACAATGAGCAGTTCTTC. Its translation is CASSPIRQGLAGNNEQFF. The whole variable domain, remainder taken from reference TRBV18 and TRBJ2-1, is NAGVMQNPRHLVRRRGQEARLRCSPMKGHSHVYWYRQLPEEGLKFMVYLQKENIIDESGMPKERFSAEFPKEGPSILRIQQVVRGDSAAYFCASSPIRQGLAGNNEQFFGPGTRLTVL.

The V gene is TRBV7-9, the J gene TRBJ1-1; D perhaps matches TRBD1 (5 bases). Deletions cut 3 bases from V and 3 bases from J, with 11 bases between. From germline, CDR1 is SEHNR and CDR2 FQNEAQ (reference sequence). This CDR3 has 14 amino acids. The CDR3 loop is CASSLQGSDTEAFF. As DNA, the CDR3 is TGTGCCAGCAGCTTGCAGGGCAGCGACACTGAAGCTTTCTTT. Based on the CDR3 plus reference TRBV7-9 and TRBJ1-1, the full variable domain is DTGVSQNPRHKITKRGQNVTFRCDPISEHNRLYWYRQTLGQGPEFLTYFQNEAQLEKSRLLSDRFSAERPKGSFSTLEIQRTEQGDSAMYLCASSLQGSDTEAFFGQGTRLTVV.

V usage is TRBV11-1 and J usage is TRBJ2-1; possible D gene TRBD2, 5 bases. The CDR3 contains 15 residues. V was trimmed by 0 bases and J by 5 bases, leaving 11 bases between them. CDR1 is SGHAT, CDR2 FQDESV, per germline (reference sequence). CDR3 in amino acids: CASSLAATKNNEQFF. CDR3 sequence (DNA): TGTGCCAGCAGCTTAGCGGCGACTAAGAACAATGAGCAGTTCTTC.

The CDR3 nucleotides read TGTGCCAGCAGTGAAGCTGTTAGCGGGGGGTTCAATGAGCAGTTCTTC. Translated, it gives CASSEAVSGGFNEQFF. The chain combines TRBV6-1 with TRBJ2-1; TRBD2 matches 10 bases. Trimming took 0 bases from V and 6 from J; bases not matched to a gene: 5. Germline assignment: CDR1 MNHNS and CDR2 SASEGT. The CDR3 runs to 16 residues.

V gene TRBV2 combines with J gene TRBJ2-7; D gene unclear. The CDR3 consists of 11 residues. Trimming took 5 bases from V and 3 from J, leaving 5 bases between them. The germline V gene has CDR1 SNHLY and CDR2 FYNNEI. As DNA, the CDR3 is TGTGCCAGCAGTCTTTACTACGAGCAGTACTTC. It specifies CASSLYYEQYF.

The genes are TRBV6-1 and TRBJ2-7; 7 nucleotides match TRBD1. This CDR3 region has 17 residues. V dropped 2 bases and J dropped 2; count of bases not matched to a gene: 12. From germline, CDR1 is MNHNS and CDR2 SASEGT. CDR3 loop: CASSERGDRVVTYEQYF. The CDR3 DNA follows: TGTGCCAGCAGTGAACGGGGTGACAGGGTTGTCACCTACGAGCAGTACTTC.

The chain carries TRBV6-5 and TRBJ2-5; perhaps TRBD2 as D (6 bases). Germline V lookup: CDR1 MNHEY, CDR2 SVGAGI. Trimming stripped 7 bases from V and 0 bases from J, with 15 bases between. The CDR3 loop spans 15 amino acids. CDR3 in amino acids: CASTGIGGNQETQYF. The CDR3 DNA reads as TGTGCCAGCACTGGGATTGGCGGGAACCAAGAGACCCAGTACTTC.

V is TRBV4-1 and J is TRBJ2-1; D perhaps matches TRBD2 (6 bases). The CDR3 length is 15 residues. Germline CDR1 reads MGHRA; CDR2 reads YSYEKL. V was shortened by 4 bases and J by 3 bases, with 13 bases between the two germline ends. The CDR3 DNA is TGCGCCAGCAGCCGCTCGGGAGAAAGCTACAATGAGCAGTTCTTC. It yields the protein CASSRSGESYNEQFF.